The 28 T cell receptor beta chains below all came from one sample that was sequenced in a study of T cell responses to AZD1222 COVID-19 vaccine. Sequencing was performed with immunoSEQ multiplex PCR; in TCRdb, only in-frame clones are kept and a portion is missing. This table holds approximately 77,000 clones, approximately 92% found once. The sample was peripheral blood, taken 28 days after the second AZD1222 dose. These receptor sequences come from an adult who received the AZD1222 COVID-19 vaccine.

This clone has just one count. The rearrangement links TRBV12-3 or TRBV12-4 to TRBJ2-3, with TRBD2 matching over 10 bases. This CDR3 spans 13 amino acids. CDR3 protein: CAVEREGTDTQYF. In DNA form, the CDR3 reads TGTGCAGTTGAGCGGGAGGGAACAGATACGCAGTATTTT.

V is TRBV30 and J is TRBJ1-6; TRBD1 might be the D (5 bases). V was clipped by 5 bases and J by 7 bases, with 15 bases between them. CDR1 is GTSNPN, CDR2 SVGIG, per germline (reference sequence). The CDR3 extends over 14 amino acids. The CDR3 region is CAWVWSRANSPLHF. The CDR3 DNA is TGTGCCTGGGTGTGGAGCAGGGCCAATTCACCCCTCCACTTT. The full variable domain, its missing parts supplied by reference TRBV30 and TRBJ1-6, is SQTIHQWPATLVQPVGSPLSLECTVEGTSNPNLYWYRQAAGRGLQLLFYSVGIGQISSEVPQNLSASRPQDRQFILSSKKLLLSDSGFYLCAWVWSRANSPLHFGNGTRLTVT.

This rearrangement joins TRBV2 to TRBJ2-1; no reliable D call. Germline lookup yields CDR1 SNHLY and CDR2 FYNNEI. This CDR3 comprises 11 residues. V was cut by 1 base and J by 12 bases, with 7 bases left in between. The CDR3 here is CASSEGYLQFF. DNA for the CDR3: TGTGCCAGCAGTGAAGGCTACCTGCAGTTCTTC.

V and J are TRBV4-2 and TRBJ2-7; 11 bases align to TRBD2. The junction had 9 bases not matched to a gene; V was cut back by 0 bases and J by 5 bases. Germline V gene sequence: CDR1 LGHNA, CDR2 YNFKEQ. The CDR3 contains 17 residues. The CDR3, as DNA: TGTGCCAGCAGCCAAGATTTGGCTAGCGGGAGGAGAGACGAGCAGTACTTC. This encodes CASSQDLASGRRDEQYF.

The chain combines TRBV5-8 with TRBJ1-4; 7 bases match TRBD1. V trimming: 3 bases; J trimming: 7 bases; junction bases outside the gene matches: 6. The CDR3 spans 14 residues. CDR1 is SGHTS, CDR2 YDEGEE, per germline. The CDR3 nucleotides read TGTGCCAGCAGCTCTAGGACAGGCCGTGAAAAACTGTTTTTT. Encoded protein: CASSSRTGREKLFF.

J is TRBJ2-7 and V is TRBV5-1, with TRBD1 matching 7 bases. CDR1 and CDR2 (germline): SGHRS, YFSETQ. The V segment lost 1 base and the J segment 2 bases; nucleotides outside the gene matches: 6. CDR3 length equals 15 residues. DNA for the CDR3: TGCGCCAGCAGCTTGCCCCGGGACAGCACCTACGAGCAGTACTTC. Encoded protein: CASSLPRDSTYEQYF. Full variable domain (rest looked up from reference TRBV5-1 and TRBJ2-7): KAGVTQTPRYLIKTRGQQVTLSCSPISGHRSVSWYQQTPGQGLQFLFEYFSETQRNKGNFPGRFSGRQFSNSRSEMNVSTLELGDSALYLCASSLPRDSTYEQYFGPGTRLTVT.

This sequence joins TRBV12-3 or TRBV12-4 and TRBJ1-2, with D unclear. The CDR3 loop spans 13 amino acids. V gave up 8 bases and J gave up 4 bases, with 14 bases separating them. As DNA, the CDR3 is TGTGCCAGCTCGAGCCCGGGTCTCTATGGCTACACCTTC. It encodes CASSSPGLYGYTF.

Here the CDR3 DNA reads TGTGCCAGCAGCTTAGAACAGGGTTATAATGAAAAACTGTTTTTT. It is translated as CASSLEQGYNEKLFF. This chain connects TRBV7-2 to TRBJ1-4; possible D gene TRBD1, 6 bases. Trimming shortened V by 1 base and J by 4 bases, and 10 bases separated the two germline ends. Germline CDR1 is SGHTA and CDR2 is FQGNSA. The length of the CDR3 is 15 residues.

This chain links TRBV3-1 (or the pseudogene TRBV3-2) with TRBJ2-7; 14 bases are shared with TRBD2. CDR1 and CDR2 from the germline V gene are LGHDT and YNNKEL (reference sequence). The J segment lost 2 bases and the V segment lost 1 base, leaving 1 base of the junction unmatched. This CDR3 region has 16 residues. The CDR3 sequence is CASSQVGLAGAYEQYF. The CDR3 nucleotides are TGTGCCAGCAGCCAAGTGGGACTAGCGGGAGCCTACGAGCAGTACTTC.

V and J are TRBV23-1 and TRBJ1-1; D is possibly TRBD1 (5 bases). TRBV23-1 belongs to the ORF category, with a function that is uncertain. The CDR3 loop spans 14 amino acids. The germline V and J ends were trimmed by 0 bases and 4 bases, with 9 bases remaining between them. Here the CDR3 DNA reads TGCGCCAGCAGTCAATCGCCGGGGCTCACTGAAGCTTTCTTT. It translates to CASSQSPGLTEAFF.

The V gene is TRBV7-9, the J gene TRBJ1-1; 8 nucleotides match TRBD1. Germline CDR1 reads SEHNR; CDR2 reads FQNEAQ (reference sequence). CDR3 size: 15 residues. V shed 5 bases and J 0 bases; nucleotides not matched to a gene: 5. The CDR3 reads CASSTRTGMNTEAFF. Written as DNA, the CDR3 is TGTGCCAGCAGCACTCGGACAGGGATGAACACTGAAGCTTTCTTT.

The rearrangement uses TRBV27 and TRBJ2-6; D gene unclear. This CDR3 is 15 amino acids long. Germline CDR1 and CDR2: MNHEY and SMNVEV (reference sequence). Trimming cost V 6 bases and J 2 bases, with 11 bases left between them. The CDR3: CASSGFPTGANVLTF. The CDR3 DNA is TGTGCCAGCAGCGGGTTCCCCACTGGGGCCAACGTCCTGACTTTC.

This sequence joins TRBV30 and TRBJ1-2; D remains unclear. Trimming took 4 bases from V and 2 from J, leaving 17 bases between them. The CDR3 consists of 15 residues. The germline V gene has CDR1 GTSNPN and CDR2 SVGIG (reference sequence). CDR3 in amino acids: CAWTSAEPLNYGYTF. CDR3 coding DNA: TGTGCCTGGACCAGCGCAGAGCCTCTCAACTATGGCTACACCTTC.

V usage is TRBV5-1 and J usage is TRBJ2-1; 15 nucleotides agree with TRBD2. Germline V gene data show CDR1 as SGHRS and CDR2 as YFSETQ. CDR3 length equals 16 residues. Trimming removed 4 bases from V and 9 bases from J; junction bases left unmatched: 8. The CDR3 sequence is CASSKGLAGGYGEQFF. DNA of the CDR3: TGCGCCAGCAGCAAAGGACTAGCGGGAGGGTATGGTGAGCAGTTCTTC.

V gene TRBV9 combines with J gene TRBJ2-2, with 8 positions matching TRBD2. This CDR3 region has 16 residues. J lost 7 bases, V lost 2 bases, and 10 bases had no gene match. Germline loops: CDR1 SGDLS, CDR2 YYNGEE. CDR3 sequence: CASSVRSGTRGGELFF. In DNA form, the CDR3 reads TGTGCCAGCAGCGTTCGCTCCGGGACTAGGGGCGGGGAGCTGTTTTTT.

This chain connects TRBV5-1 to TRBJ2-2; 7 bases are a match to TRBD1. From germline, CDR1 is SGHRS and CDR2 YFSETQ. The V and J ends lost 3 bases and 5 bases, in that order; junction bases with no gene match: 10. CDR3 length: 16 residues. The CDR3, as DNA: TGCGCCAGCAGCTCGCTCAGACAGGGTGGAACCGGGGAGCTGTTTTTT. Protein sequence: CASSSLRQGGTGELFF.

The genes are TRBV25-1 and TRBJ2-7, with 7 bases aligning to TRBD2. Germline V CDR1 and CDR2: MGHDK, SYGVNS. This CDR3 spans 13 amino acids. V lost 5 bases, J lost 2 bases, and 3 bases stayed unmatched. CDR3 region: CASSPSGTYEQYF. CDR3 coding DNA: TGTGCCAGCAGTCCGAGCGGGACCTACGAGCAGTACTTC.

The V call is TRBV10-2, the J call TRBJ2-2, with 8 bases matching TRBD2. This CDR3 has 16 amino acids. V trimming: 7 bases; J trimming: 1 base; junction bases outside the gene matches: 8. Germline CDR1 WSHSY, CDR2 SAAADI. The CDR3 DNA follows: TGCGCCAGCACCTCGGGGAGCGGGAGGAACACCGGGGAGCTGTTTTTT. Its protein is CASTSGSGRNTGELFF.

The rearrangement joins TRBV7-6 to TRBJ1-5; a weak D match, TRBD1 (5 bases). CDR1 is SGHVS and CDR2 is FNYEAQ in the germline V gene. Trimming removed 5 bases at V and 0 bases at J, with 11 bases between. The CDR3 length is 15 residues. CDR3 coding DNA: TGTGCCAGCAGCAGAGACGGGACTAGCAATCAGCCCCAGCATTTT. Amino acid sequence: CASSRDGTSNQPQHF.

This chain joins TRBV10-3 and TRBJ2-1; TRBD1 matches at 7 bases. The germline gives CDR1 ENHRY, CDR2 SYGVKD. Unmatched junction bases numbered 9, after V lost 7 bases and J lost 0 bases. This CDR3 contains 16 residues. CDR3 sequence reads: CAIKTRGSSSYNEQFF. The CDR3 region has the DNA TGTGCCATCAAGACCAGGGGGTCGAGCTCCTACAATGAGCAGTTCTTC.

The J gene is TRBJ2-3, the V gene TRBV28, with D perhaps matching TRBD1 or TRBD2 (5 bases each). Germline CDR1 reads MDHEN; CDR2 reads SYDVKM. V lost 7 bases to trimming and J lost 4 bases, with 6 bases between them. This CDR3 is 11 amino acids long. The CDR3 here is CASKGPDTQYF. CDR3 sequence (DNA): TGTGCCAGCAAGGGACCAGATACGCAGTATTTT.

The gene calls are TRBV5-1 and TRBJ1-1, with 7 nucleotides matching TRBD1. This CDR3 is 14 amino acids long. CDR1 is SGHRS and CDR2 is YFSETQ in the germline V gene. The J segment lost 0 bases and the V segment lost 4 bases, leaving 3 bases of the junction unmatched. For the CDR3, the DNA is TGCGCCAGCAGCCGGGACAGTATGAACACTGAAGCTTTCTTT. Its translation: CASSRDSMNTEAFF. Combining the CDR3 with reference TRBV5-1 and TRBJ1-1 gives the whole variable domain KAGVTQTPRYLIKTRGQQVTLSCSPISGHRSVSWYQQTPGQGLQFLFEYFSETQRNKGNFPGRFSGRQFSNSRSEMNVSTLELGDSALYLCASSRDSMNTEAFFGQGTRLTVV.

The CDR3 region has the DNA TGCGCCAGCAGCTCGGGGACGACAGGGTTCTATGGCTACACCTTC. Protein: CASSSGTTGFYGYTF. This chain joins TRBV5-1 and TRBJ1-2; 7 nucleotides match TRBD1. This CDR3 contains 15 residues. Germline CDR1 reads SGHRS; CDR2 reads YFSETQ. V was pared by 3 bases and J by 4 bases, with 9 bases of the junction left unmatched.

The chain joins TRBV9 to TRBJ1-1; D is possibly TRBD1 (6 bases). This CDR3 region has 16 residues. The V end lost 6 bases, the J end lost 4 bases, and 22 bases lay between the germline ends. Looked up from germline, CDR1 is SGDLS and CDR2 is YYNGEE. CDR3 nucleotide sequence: TGTGCCAGCATCCCCCCCGGGGGGCGAGAGGTCACTGAAGCTTTCTTT. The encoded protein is CASIPPGGREVTEAFF.

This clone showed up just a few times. In DNA, the CDR3 is TGCGCCAGCAGCCAAGCAAGACTAGCGGGAGGTAATGAGCAGTTCTTC. It translates to CASSQARLAGGNEQFF. V usage is TRBV4-1 and J usage is TRBJ2-1, with TRBD2 matching over 13 bases. After removal of 1 base from V and 7 bases from J, the junction contained 4 bases not matched to a gene. The germline V gene has CDR1 MGHRA and CDR2 YSYEKL. The CDR3 runs 16 residues.

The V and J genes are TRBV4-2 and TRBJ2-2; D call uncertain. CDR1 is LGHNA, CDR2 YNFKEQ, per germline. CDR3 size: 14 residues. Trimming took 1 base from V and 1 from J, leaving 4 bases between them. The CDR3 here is CASSQGQNTGELFF. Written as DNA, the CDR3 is TGTGCCAGCAGCCAAGGACAGAACACCGGGGAGCTGTTTTTT.

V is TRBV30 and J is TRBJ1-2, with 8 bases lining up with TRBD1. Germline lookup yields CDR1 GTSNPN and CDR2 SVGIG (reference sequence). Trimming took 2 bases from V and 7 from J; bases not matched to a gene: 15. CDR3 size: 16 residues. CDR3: CAWSHRGGNLWGGYTF. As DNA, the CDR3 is TGTGCCTGGAGTCACAGGGGGGGTAATCTTTGGGGTGGCTACACCTTC.

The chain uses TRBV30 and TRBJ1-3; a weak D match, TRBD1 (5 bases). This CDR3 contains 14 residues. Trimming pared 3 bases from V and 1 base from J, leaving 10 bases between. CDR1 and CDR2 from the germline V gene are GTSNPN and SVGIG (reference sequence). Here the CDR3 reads CAWSPGTSGNTIYF. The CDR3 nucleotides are TGTGCCTGGAGCCCCGGGACTTCTGGAAACACCATATATTTT.